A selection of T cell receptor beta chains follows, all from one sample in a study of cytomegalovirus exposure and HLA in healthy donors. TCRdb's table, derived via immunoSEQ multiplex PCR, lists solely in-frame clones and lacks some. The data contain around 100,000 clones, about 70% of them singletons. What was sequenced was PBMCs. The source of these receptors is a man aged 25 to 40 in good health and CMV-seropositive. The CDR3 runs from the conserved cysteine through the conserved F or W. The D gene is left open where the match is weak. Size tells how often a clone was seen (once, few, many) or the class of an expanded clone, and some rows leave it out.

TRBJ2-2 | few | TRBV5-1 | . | TGCGCCAGCAGCCTTCGACAACCAGCGAACACCGGGGAGCTGTTTTTT | CASSLRQPANTGELFF
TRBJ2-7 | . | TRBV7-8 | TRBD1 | TGTGCCAGCAGCTTATTAGGACAGGGGATTTACGAGCAGTACTTC | CASSLLGQGIYEQYF
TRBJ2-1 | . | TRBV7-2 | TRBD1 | TGTGCCAGCAGCAGGGCCGGGACAGGGCCCAATGAGCAGTTCTTC | CASSRAGTGPNEQFF
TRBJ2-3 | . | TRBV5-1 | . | TGCGCCAGCAGCTTGGCGGTCTCTACAGATACGCAGTATTTT | CASSLAVSTDTQYF
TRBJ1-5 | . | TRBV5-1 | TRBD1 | TGCGCCAGCAGCTTGGAGGGACAGGGCAATCAGCCCCAGCATTTT | CASSLEGQGNQPQHF
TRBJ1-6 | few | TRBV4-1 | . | TGCGCCAGCAGCCAAGTTGAGAGGGGAGGATCACCCCTCCACTTT | CASSQVERGGSPLHF
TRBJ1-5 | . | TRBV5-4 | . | TGTGCCAGCAGCTTTGGGGGGAGTTTGAGCAATCAGCCCCAACATTTT | CASSFGGSLSNQPQHF
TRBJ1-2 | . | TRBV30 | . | TGTGCCTGGAGTGTGGCAGGGGCTTCGTATGGCTACACCTTC | CAWSVAGASYGYTF
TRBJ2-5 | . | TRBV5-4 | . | TGTGCCAGCAGCTTGGGGGGGGGCATTGGGCAAGAGACCCAGTACTTC | CASSLGGGIGQETQYF
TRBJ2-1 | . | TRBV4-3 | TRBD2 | TGCGCCAGCAGCCAAGACAATCTGTATGTGAGCGGGATGGTAAATGAGCAGTTCTTC | CASSQDNLYVSGMVNEQFF